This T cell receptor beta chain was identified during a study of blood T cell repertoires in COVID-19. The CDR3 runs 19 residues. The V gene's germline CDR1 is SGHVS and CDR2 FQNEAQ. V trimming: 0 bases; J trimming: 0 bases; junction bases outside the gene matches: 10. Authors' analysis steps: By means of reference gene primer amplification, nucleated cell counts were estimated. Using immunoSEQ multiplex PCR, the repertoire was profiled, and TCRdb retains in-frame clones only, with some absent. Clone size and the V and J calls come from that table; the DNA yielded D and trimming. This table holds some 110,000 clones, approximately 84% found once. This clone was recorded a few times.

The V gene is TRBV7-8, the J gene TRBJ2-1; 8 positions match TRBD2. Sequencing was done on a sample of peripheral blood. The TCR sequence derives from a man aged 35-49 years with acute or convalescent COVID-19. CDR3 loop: CASSLAKSSGPRSYNEQFF. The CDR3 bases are TGTGCCAGCAGCTTAGCGAAGTCTAGCGGGCCCCGCTCCTACAATGAGCAGTTCTTC.